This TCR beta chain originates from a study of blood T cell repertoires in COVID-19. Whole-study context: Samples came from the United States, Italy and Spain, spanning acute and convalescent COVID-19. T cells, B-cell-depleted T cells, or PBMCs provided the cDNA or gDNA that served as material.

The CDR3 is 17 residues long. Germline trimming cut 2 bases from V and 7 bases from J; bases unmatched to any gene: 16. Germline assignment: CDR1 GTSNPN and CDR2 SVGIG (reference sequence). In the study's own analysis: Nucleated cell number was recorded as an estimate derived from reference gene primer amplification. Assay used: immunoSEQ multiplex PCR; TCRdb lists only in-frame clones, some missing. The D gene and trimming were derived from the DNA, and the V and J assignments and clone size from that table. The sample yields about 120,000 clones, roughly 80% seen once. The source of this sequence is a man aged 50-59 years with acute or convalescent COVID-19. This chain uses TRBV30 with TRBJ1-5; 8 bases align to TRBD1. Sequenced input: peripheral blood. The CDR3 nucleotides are TGTGCCTGGAGTCAGTCAACAGGGACAGGAACGAGCCAGCCCCAGCATTTT. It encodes CAWSQSTGTGTSQPQHF. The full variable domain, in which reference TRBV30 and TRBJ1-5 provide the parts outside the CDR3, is SQTIHQWPATLVQPVGSPLSLECTVEGTSNPNLYWYRQAAGRGLQLLFYSVGIGQISSEVPQNLSASRPQDRQFILSSKKLLLSDSGFYLCAWSQSTGTGTSQPQHFGDGTRLSIL.